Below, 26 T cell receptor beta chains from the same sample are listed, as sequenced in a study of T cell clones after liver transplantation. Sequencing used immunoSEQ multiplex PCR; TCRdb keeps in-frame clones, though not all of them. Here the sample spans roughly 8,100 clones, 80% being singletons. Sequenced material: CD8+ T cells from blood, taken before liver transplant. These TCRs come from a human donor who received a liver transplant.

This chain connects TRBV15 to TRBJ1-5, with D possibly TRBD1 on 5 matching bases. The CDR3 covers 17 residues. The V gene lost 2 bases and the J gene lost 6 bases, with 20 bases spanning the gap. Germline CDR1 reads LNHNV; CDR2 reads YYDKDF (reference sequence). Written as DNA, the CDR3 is TGTGCCACCAGCAGAATTGACGCCGGGACTCAATCTCAGCCCCAGCATTTT. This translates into CATSRIDAGTQSQPQHF.

For the CDR3, the DNA is TGTGCCAGCAGTTTAGGGGGGTCCACAGATACGCAGTATTTT. It is translated as CASSLGGSTDTQYF. The chain links TRBV27 to TRBJ2-3, with D possibly TRBD2 on 6 matching bases. The ends were cut back, 2 bases at V and 2 bases at J, with 8 bases in the middle. The germline gives CDR1 MNHEY, CDR2 SMNVEV (reference sequence). This CDR3 contains 14 residues.

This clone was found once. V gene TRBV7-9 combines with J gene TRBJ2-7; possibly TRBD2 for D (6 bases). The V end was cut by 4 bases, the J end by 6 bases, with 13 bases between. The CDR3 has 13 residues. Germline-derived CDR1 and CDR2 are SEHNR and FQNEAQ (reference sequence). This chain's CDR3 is CASSSDGGPEQYF. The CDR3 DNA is TGTGCCAGCAGCTCCGACGGGGGACCCGAGCAGTACTTC. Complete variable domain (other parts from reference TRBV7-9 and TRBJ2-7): DTGVSQNPRHKITKRGQNVTFRCDPISEHNRLYWYRQTLGQGPEFLTYFQNEAQLEKSRLLSDRFSAERPKGSFSTLEIQRTEQGDSAMYLCASSSDGGPEQYFGPGTRLTVT.

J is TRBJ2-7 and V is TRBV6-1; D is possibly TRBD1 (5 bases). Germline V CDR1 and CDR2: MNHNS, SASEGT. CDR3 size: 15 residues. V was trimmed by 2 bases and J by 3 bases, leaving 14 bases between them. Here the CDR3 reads CASSEYRRRDYEQYF. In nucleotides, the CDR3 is TGTGCCAGCAGTGAATACAGGCGGAGAGACTACGAGCAGTACTTC.

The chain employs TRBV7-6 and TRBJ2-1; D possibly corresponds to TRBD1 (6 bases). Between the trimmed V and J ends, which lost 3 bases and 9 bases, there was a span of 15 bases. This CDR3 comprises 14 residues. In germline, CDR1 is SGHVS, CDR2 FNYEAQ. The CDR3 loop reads CASSFPLQGVEQFF. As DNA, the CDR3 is TGTGCCAGCAGCTTCCCTTTACAGGGTGTTGAGCAGTTCTTC.

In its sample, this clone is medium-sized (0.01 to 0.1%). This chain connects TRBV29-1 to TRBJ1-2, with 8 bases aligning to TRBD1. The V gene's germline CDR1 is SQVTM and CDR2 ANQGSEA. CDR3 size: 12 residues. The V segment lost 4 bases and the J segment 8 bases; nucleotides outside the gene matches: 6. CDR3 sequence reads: CSVGTGPGGYTF. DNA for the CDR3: TGCAGCGTTGGGACAGGGCCGGGGGGCTACACCTTC.

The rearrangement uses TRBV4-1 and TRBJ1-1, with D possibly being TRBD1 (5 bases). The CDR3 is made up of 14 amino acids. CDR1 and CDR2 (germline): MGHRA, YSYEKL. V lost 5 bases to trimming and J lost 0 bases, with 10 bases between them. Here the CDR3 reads CASSTQGMNTEAFF. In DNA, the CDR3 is TGCGCCAGCAGCACCCAGGGTATGAACACTGAAGCTTTCTTT.

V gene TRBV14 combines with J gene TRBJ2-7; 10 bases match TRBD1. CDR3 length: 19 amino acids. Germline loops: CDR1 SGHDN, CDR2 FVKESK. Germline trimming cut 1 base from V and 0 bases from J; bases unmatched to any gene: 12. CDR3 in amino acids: CASSQVGTGEGRPSYEQYF. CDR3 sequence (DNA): TGTGCCAGCAGCCAAGTTGGGACAGGGGAGGGACGGCCCTCCTACGAGCAGTACTTC.

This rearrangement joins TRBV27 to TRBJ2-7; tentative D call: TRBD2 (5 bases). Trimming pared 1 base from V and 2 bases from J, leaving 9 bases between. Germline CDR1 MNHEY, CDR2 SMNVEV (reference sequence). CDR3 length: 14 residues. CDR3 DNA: TGTGCCAGCAGTTTATATCCAGCGGCCTACGAGCAGTACTTC. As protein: CASSLYPAAYEQYF.

CDR3 protein: CASSLGQVLAGYEQYF. The CDR3 DNA is TGTGCCAGCAGTCTGGGACAGGTACTAGCGGGCTACGAGCAGTACTTC. The chain uses TRBV27 and TRBJ2-7; TRBD2 might be the D (9 bases). The CDR3 consists of 16 residues. Germline V CDR1 and CDR2: MNHEY, SMNVEV (reference sequence). The germline V and J ends were trimmed by 5 bases and 3 bases, with 20 bases remaining between them.

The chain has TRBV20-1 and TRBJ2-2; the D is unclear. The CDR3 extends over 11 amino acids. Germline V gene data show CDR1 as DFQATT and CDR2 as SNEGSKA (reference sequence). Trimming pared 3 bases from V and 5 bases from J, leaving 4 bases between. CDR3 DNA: TGCAGTGCTAGGTTAACCGGGGAGCTGTTTTTT. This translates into CSARLTGELFF.

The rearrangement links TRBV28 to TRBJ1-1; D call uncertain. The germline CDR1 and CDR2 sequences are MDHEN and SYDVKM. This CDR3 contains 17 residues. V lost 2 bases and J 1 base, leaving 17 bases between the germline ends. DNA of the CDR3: TGTGCCAGCAGTTTAACCCTTCTACGAGAGGGGAACACTGAAGCTTTCTTT. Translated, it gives CASSLTLLREGNTEAFF.

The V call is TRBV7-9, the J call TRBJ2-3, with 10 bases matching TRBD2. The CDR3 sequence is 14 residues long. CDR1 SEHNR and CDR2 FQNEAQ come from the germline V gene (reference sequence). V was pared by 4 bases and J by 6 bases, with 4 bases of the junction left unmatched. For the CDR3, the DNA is TGTGCCAGCAGCTATACGGGACTAGCGGATACGCAGTATTTT. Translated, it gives CASSYTGLADTQYF.

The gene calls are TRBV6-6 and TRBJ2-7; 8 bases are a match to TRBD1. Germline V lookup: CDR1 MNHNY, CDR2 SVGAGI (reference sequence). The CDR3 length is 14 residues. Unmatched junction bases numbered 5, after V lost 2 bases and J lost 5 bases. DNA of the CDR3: TGTGCCAGCAGTTACACGGCAGGGGGCAACGAGCAGTACTTC. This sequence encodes CASSYTAGGNEQYF.

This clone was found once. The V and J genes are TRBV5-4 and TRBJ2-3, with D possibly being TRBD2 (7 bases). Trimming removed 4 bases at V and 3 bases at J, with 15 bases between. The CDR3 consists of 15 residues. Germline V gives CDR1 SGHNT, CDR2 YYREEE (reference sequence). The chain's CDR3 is CASSTVGGGTDTQYF. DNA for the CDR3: TGTGCCAGCAGCACCGTGGGAGGGGGAACAGATACGCAGTATTTT.

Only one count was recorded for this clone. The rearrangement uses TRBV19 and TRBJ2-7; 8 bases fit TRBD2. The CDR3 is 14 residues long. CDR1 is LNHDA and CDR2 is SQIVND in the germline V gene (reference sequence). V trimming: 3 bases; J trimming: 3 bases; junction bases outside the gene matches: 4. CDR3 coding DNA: TGTGCCAGTAGTATGGCGGGGGGTCGCTACGAGCAGTACTTC. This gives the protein CASSMAGGRYEQYF.

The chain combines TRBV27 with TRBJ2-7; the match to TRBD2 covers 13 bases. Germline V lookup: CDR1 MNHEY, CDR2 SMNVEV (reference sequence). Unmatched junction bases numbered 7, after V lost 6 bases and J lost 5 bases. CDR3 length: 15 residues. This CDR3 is CASRSGLAGRDEQYF. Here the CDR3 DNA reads TGTGCCAGCAGATCGGGACTAGCGGGGAGGGACGAGCAGTACTTC.

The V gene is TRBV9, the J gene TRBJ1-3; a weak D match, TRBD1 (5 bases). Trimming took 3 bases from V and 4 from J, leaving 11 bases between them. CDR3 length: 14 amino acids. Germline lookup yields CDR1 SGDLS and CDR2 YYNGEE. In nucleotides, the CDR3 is TGTGCCAGCAGCGCGGGACGGGGGGGAAACACCATATATTTT. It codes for CASSAGRGGNTIYF.

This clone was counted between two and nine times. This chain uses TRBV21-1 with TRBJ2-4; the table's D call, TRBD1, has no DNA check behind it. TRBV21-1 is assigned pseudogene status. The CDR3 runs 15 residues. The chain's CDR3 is CASSFLPGQGNIQYF. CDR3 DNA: TGTGCCAGCAGCTTCCTCCCGGGACAGGGAAACATTCAGTACTTC.

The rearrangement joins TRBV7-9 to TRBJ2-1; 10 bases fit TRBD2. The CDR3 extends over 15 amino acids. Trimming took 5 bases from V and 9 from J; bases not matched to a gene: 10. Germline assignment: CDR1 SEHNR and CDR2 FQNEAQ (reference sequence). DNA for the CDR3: TGTGCCAGCAGCCCACAGCGGGGGGGCCTTAGTGAGCAGTTCTTC. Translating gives CASSPQRGGLSEQFF. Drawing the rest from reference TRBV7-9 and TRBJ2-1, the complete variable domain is DTGVSQNPRHKITKRGQNVTFRCDPISEHNRLYWYRQTLGQGPEFLTYFQNEAQLEKSRLLSDRFSAERPKGSFSTLEIQRTEQGDSAMYLCASSPQRGGLSEQFFGPGTRLTVL.

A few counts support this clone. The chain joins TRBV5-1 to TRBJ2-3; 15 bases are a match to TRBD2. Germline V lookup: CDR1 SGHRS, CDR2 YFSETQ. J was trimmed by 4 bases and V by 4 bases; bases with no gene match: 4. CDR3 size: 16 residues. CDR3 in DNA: TGCGCCAGCAGCCCGAGGACTAGCGGGGGGGCAGATACGCAGTATTTT. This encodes CASSPRTSGGADTQYF.

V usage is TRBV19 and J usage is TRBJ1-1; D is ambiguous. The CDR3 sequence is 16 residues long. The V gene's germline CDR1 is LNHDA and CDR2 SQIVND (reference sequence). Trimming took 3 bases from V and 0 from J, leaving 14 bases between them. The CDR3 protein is CASSMNTYAVNTEAFF. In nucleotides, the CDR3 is TGTGCCAGTAGTATGAACACTTACGCGGTGAACACTGAAGCTTTCTTT.

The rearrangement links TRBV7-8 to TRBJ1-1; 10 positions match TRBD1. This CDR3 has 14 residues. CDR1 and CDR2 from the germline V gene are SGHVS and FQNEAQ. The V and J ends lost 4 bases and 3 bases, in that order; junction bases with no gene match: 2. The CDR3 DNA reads TGTGCCAGCAGCTCGGGACAGGGGTACACTGAAGCTTTCTTT. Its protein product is CASSSGQGYTEAFF.

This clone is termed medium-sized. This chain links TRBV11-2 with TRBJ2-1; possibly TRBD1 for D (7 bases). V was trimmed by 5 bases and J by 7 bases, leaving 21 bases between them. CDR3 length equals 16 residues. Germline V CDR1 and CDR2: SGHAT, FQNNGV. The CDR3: CASSPGGGGNRNEQFF. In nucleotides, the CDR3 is TGTGCCAGCAGCCCTGGTGGAGGGGGCAATCGGAATGAGCAGTTCTTC.

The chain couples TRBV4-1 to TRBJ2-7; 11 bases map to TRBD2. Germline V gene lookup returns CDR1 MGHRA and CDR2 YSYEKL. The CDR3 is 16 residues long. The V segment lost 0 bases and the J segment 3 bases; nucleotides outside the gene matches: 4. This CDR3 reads CASSQESLAGVYEQYF. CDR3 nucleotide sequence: TGCGCCAGCAGCCAAGAGTCACTAGCGGGGGTCTACGAGCAGTACTTC.

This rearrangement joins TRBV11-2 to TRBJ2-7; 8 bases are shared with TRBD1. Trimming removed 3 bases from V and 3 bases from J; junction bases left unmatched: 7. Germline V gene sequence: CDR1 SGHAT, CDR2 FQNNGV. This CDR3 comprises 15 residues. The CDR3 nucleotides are TGTGCCAGCAGCTTTTACCGGGACAGGCTCTACGAGCAGTACTTC. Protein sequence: CASSFYRDRLYEQYF.